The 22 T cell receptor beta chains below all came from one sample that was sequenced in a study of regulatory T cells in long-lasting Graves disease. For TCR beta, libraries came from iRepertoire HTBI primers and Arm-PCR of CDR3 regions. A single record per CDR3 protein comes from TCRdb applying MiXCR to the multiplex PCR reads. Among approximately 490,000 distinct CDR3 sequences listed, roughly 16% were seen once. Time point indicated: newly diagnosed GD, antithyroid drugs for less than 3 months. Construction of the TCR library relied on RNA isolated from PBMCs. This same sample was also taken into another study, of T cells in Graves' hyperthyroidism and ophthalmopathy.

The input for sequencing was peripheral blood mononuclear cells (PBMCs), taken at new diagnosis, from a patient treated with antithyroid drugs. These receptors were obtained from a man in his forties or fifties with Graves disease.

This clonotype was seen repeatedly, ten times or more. DNA for the CDR3: TGTGCCAGCAGCCCGATAGTCGGTCTTAGCTCCTACGAGCAGTACTTC. It translates to CASSPIVGLSSYEQYF. The chain combines TRBV7-9 with TRBJ2-7, with no clear D. There are 16 residues in the CDR3. Trimming removed 5 bases at V and 0 bases at J, with 17 bases between. Per germline, CDR1 SEHNR and CDR2 FQNEAQ (reference sequence).

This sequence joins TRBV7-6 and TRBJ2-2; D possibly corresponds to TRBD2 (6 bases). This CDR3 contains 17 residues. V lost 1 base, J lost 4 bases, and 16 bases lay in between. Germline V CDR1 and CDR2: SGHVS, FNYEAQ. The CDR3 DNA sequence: TGTGCCAGCAGCTTAGTGTTTGGGGGAGCGGGCACCGGGGAGCTGTTTTTT. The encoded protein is CASSLVFGGAGTGELFF. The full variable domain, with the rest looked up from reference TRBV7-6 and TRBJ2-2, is GAGVSQSPRYKVTKRGQDVALRCDPISGHVSLYWYRQALGQGPEFLTYFNYEAQQDKSGLPNDRFSAERPEGSISTLTIQRTEQRDSAMYRCASSLVFGGAGTGELFFGEGSRLTVL.

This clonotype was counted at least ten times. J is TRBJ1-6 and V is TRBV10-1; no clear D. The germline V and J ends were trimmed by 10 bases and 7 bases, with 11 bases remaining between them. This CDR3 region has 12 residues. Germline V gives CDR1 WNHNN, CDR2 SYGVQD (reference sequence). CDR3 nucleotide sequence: TGCGCCACCTCGGACGGCAATTCACCCCTCCACTTT. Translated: CATSDGNSPLHF.

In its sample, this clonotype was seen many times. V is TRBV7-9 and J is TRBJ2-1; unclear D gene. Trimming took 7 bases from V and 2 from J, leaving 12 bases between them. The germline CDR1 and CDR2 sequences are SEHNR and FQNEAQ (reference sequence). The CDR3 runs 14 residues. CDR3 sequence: CASTEAPAYNEQFF. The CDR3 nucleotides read TGTGCCAGCACCGAAGCCCCAGCCTACAATGAGCAGTTCTTC. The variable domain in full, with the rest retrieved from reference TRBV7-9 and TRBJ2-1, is DTGVSQNPRHKITKRGQNVTFRCDPISEHNRLYWYRQTLGQGPEFLTYFQNEAQLEKSRLLSDRFSAERPKGSFSTLEIQRTEQGDSAMYLCASTEAPAYNEQFFGPGTRLTVL.

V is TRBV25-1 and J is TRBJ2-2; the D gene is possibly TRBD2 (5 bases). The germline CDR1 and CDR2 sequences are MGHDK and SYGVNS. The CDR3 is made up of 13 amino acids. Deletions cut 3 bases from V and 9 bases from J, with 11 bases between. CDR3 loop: CASSEVRRRELFF. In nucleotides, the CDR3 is TGTGCCAGCAGTGAGGTCAGGAGGCGGGAGCTGTTTTTT.

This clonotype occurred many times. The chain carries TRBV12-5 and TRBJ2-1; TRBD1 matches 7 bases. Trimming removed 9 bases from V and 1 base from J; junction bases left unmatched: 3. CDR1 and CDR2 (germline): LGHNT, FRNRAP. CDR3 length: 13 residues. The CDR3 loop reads CASRQGSYNEQFF. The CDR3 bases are TGTGCTAGCCGACAGGGTTCCTACAATGAGCAGTTCTTC.

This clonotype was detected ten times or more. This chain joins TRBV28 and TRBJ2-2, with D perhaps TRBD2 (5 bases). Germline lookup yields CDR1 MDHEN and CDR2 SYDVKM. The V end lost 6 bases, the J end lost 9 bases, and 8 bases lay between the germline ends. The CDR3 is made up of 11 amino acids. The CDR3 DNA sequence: TGTGCCAGCAGGAGCGGATGGGAGCTGTTTTTT. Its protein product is CASRSGWELFF.

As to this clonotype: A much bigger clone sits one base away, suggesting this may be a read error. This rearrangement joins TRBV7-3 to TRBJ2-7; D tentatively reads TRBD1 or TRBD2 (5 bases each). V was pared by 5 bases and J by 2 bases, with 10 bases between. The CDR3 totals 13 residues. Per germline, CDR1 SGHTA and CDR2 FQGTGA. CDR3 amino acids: CASSRDPAYEQYF. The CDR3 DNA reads TGTGCCAGCAGCCGGGACCCGGCCTACGAGCAGTACTTC. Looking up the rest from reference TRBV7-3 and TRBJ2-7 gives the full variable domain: GAGVSQTPSNKVTEKGKYVELRCDPISGHTALYWYRQSLGQGPEFLIYFQGTGAADDSGLPNDRFFAVRPEGSVSTLKIQRTERGDSAVYLCASSRDPAYEQYFGPGTRLTVT.

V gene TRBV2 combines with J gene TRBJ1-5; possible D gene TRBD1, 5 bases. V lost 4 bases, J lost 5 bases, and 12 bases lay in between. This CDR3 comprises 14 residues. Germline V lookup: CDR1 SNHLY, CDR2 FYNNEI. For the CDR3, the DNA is TGTGCCAGCAGTGGAGGCAGGGCTGATCAGCCCCAGCATTTT. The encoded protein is CASSGGRADQPQHF.

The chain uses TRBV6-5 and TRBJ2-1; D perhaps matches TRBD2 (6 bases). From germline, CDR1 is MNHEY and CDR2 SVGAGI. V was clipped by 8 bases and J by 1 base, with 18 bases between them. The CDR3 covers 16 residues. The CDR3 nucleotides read TGTGCCAGCGGCGTAGTTGGTCGGGGGTCCTACAATGAGCAGTTCTTC. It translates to CASGVVGRGSYNEQFF.

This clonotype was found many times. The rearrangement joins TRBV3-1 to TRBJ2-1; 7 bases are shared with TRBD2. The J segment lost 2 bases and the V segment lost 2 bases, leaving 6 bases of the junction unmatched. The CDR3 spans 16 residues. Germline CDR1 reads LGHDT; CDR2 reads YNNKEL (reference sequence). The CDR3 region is CASSQPREVPYNEQFF. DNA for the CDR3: TGTGCCAGCAGCCAACCTCGGGAGGTCCCCTACAATGAGCAGTTCTTC.

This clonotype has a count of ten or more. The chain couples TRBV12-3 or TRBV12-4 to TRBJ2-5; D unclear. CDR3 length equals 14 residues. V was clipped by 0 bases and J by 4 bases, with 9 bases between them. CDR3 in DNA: TGTGCCAGCAGTTTAGCGTGGCCCGTAGAGACCCAGTACTTC. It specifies CASSLAWPVETQYF.

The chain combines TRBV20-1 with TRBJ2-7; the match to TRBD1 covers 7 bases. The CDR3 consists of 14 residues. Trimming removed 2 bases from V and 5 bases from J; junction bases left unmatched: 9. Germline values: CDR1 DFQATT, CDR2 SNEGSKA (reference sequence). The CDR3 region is CSARSATGSHEQYF. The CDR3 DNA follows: TGCAGTGCTAGATCCGCGACAGGGTCCCACGAGCAGTACTTC.

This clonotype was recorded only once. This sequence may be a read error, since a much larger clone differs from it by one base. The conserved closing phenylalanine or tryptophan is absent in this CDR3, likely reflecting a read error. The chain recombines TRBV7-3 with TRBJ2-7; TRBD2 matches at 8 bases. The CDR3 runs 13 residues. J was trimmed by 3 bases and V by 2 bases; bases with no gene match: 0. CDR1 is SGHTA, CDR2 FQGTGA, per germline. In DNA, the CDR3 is TGTGCCAGCAGCTTACTAGCGGGCTACGAGCAGTACTAC. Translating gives CASSLLAGYEQYY.

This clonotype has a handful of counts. The CDR3 coding sequence is TGTGCCAGCAGCTTAGTGGGCAGGGGGTATCCCTCCGAGCAGTACTTC. Amino acids: CASSLVGRGYPSEQYF. The genes are TRBV7-2 and TRBJ2-7, with 7 bases identical to TRBD1. V dropped 1 base and J dropped 6; count of bases not matched to a gene: 12. The CDR3 spans 16 residues. Germline-derived CDR1 and CDR2 are SGHTA and FQGNSA.

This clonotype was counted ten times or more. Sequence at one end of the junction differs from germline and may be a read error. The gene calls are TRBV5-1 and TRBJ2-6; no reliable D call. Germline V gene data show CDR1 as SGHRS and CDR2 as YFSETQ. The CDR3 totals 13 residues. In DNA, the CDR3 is TGTGCCAGCAGCTTCGCTGGGGCCAACGTCCTGACTTTC. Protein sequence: CASSFAGANVLTF. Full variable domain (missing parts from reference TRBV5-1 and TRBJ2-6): KAGVTQTPRYLIKTRGQQVTLSCSPISGHRSVSWYQQTPGQGLQFLFEYFSETQRNKGNFPGRFSGRQFSNSRSEMNVSTLELGDSALYLCASSFAGANVLTFGAGSRLTVL.

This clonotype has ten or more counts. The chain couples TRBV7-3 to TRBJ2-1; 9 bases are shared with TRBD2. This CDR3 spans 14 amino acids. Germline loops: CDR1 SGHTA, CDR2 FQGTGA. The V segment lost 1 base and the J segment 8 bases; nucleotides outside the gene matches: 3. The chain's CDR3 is CASSLSSGSDEQFF. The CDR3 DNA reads TGTGCCAGCAGCTTAAGTAGCGGGAGCGATGAGCAGTTCTTC.

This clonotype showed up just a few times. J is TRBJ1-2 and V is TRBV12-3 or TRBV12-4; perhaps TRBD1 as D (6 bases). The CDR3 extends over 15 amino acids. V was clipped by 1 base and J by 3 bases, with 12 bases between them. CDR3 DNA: TGTGCCAGCAGTTTAGGGCAGGGGTACGACTATGGCTACACCTTC. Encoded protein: CASSLGQGYDYGYTF.

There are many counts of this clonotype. CDR3 coding DNA: TGCAGCGTTATAACTAGCGGTTACTACGAGCAGTACTTC. This encodes CSVITSGYYEQYF. The chain links TRBV29-1 to TRBJ2-7, with 8 bases matching TRBD2. Germline trimming cut 5 bases from V and 3 bases from J; bases unmatched to any gene: 6. Per the germline V gene, CDR1 is SQVTM and CDR2 is ANQGSEA. The CDR3 spans 13 residues.

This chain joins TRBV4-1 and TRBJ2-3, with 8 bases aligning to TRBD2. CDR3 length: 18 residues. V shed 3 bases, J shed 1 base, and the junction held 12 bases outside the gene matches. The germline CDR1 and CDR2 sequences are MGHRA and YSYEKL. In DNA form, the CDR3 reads TGCGCCAGCAGCCAGGAGACTAGCGATCGGTACGGCACAGATACGCAGTATTTT. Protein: CASSQETSDRYGTDTQYF.

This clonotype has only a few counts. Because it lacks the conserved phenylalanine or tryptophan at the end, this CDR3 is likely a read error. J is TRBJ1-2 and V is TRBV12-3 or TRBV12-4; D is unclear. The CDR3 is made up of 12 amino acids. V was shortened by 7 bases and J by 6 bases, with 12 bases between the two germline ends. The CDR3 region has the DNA TGTGCCAGCATCTCGGGGTGGGATGGCTACACCCTC. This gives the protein CASISGWDGYTL.

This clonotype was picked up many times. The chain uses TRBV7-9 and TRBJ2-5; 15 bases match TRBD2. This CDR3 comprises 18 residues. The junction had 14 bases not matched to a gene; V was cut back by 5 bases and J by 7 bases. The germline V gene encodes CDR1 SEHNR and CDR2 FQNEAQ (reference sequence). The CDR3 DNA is TGTGCCAGCAGCCTCAATGGACTAGCGGGAGGGCCCGGAGCGACCCAGTACTTC. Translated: CASSLNGLAGGPGATQYF.